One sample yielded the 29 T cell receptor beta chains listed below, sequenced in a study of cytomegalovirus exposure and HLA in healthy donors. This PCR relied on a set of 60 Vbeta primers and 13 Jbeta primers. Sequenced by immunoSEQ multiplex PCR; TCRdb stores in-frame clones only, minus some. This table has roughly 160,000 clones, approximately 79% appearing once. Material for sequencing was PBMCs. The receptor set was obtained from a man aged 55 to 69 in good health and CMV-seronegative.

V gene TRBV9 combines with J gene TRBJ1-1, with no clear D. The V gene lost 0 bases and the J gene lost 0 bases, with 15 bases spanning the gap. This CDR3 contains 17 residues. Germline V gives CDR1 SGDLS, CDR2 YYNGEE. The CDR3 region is CASSVVPSESMNTEAFF. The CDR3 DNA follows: TGTGCCAGCAGCGTAGTCCCCTCTGAGAGTATGAACACTGAAGCTTTCTTT. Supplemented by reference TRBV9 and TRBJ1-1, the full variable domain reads DSGVTQTPKHLITATGQRVTLRCSPRSGDLSVYWYQQSLDQGLQFLIQYYNGEERAKGNILERFSAQQFPDLHSELNLSSLELGDSALYFCASSVVPSESMNTEAFFGQGTRLTVV.

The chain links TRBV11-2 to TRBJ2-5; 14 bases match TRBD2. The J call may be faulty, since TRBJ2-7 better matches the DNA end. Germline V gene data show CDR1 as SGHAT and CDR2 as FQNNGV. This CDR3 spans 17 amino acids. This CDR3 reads CASSEHGTSGSKAEQYF. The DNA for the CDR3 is TGTGCCAGCAGCGAACATGGGACTAGCGGGAGTAAGGCCGAGCAGTACTTC.

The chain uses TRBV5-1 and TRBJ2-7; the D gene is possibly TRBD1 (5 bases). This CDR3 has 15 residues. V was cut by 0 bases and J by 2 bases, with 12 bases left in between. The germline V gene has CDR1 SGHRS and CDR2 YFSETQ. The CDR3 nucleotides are TGCGCCAGCAGCTTGGGCGAGGCAGGGCCCTACGAGCAGTACTTC. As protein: CASSLGEAGPYEQYF.

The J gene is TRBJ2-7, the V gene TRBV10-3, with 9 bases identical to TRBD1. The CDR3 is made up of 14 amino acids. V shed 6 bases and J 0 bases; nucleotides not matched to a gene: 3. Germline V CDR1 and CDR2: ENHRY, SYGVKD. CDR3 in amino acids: CAIRPTGGSYEQYF. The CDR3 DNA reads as TGTGCCATCAGACCGACAGGGGGCTCCTACGAGCAGTACTTC.

The CDR3 coding sequence is TGTGCCAGCAGTGAAATAACCGGGAACACCGGGGAGCTGTTTTTT. As protein: CASSEITGNTGELFF. The chain combines TRBV2 with TRBJ2-2, with D unclear. The CDR3 contains 15 residues. Germline CDR1 SNHLY, CDR2 FYNNEI. The V end was cut by 2 bases, the J end by 1 base, with 8 bases between.

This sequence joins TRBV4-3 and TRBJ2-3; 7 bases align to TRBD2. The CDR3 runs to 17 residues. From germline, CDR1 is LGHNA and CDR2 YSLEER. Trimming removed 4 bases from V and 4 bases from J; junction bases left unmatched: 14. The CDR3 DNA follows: TGCGCCAGCAGCCTGAGGCCCGGGGACTACTCCCCAGATACGCAGTATTTT. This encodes CASSLRPGDYSPDTQYF.

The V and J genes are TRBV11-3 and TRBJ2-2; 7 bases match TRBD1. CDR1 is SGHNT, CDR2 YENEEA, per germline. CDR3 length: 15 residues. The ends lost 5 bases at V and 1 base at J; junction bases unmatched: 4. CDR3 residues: CASSNSGGNTGELFF. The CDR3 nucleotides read TGTGCCAGCAGCAACTCAGGGGGGAACACCGGGGAGCTGTTTTTT.

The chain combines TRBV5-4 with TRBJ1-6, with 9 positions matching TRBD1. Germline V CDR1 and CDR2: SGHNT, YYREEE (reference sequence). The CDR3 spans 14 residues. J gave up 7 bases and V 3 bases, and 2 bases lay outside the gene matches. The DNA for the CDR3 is TGTGCCAGCAGCTCGACAGGGGGGAATTCACCCCTCCACTTT. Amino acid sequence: CASSSTGGNSPLHF.

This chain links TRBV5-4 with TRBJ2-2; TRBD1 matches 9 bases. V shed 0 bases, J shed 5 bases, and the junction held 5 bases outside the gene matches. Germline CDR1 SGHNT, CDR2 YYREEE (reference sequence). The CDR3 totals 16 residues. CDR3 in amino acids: CASSLEQGARTGELFF. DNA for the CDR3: TGTGCCAGCAGCTTGGAACAGGGGGCGCGGACCGGGGAGCTGTTTTTT.

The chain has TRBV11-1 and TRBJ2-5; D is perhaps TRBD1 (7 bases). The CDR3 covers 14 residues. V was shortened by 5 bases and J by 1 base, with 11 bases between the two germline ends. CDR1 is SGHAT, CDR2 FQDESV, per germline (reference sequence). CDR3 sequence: CASSRGTVQETQYF. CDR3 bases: TGTGCCAGCAGCCGGGGGACAGTCCAAGAGACCCAGTACTTC.

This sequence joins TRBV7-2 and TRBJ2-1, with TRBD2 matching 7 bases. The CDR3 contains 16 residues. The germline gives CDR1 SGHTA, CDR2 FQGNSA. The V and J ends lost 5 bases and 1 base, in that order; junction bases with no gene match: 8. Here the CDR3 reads CASSPWEGTSYNEQFF. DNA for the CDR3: TGTGCCAGCAGCCCCTGGGAGGGGACTTCCTACAATGAGCAGTTCTTC.

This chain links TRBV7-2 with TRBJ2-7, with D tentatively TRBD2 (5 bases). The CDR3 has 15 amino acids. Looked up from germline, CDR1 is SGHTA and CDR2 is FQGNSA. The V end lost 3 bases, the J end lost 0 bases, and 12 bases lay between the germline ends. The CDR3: CASSFVSGSSYEQYF. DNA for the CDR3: TGTGCCAGCAGCTTCGTCTCGGGGAGCTCCTACGAGCAGTACTTC.

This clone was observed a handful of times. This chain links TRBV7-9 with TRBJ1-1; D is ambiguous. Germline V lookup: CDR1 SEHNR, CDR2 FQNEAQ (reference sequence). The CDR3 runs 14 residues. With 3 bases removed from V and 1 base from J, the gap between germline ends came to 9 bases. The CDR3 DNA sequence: TGTGCCAGCAGCTTCCGGCACAGGAACACTGAAGCTTTCTTT. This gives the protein CASSFRHRNTEAFF.

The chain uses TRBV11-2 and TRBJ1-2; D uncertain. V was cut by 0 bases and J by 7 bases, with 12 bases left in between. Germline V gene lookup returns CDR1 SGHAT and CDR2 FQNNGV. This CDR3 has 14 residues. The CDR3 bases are TGTGCCAGCAGCTTAGATGTAACAGTTTCTGGCTACACCTTC. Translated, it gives CASSLDVTVSGYTF.

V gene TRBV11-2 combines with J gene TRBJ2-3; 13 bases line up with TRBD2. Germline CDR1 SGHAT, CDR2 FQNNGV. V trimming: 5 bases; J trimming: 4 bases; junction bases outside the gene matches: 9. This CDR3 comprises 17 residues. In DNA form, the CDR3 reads TGTGCCAGCAGCGAGGGATGGACTAGCGGGAGTGCAGATACGCAGTATTTT. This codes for CASSEGWTSGSADTQYF.

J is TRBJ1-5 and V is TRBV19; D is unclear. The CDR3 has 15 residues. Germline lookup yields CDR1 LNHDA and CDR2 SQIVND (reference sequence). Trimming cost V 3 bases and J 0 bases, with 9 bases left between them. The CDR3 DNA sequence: TGTGCCAGTAGTATGGTCAGCGATAGCAATCAGCCCCAGCATTTT. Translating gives CASSMVSDSNQPQHF.

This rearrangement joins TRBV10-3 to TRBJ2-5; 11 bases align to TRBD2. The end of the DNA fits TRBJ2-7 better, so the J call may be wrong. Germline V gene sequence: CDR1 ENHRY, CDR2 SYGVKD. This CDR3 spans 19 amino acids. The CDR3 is CAISESFSRLAGISYEQYF. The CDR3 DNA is TGTGCCATCAGTGAGTCTTTTTCAAGACTAGCGGGAATCTCCTACGAGCAGTACTTC.

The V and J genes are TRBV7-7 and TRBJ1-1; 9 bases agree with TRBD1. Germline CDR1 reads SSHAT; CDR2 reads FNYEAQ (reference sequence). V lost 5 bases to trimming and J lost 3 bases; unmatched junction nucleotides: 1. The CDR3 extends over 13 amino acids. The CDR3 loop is CASSRDRDTEAFF. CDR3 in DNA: TGTGCCAGCAGCCGGGACAGGGACACTGAAGCTTTCTTT.

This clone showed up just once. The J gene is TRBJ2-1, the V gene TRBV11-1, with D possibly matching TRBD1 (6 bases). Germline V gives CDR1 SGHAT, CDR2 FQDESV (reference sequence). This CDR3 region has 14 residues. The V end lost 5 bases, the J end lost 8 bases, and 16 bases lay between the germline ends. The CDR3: CASSTAGTRDEQFF. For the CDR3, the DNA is TGTGCCAGCAGCACCGCCGGGACAAGAGATGAGCAGTTCTTC.

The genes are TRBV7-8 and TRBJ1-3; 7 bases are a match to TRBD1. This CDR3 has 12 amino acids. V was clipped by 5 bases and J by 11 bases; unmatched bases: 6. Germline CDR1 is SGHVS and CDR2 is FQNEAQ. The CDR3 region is CASSEEDRAIYF. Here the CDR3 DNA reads TGTGCCAGCAGCGAGGAAGACAGGGCCATATATTTT.

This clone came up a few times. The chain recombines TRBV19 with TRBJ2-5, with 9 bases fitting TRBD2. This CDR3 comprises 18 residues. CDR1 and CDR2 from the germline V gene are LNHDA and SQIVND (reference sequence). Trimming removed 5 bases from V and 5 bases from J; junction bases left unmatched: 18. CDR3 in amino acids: CASSFKGRGGPLGETQYF. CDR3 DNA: TGTGCCAGTAGTTTCAAGGGGCGGGGGGGCCCCTTGGGGGAGACCCAGTACTTC. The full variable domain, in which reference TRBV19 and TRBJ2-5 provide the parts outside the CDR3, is DGGITQSPKYLFRKEGQNVTLSCEQNLNHDAMYWYRQDPGQGLRLIYYSQIVNDFQKGDIAEGYSVSREKKESFPLTVTSAQKNPTAFYLCASSFKGRGGPLGETQYFGPGTRLLVL.

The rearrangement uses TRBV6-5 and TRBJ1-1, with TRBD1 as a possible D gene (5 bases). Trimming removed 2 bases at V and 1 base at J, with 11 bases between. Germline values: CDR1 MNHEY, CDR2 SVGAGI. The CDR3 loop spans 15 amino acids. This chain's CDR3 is CASSYGAGWNTEAFF. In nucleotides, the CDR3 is TGTGCCAGCAGTTACGGGGCAGGGTGGAACACTGAAGCTTTCTTT.

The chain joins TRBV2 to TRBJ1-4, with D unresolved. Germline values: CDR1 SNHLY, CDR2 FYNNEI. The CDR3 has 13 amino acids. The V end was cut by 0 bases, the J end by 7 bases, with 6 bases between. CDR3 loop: CASSEANSEKLFF. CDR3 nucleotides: TGTGCCAGCAGTGAAGCGAATAGTGAAAAACTGTTTTTT.

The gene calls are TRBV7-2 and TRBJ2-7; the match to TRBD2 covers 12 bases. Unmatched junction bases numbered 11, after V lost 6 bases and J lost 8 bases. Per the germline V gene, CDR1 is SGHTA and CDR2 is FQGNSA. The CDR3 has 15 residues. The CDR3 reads CASRKTSGRLNKQYF. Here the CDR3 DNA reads TGTGCCAGCAGAAAGACTAGCGGGAGACTCAACAAGCAGTACTTC. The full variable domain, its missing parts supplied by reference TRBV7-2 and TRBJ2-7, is GAGVSQSPSNKVTEKGKDVELRCDPISGHTALYWYRQSLGQGLEFLIYFQGNSAPDKSGLPSDRFSAERTGGSVSTLTIQRTQQEDSAVYLCASRKTSGRLNKQYFGPGTRLTVT.

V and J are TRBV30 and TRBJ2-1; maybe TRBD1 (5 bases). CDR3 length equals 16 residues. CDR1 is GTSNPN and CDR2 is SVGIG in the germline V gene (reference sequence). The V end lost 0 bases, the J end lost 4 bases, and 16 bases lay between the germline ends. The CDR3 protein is CAWSVFPLGPYNEQFF. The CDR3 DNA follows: TGTGCCTGGAGTGTATTCCCCCTGGGGCCTTACAATGAGCAGTTCTTC.

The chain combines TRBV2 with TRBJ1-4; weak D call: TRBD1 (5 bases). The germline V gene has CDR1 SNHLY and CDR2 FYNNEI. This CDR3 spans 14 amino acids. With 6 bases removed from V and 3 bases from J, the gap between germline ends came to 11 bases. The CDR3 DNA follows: TGTGCCAGCAGATTGGGGGGGTCTAATGAAAAACTGTTTTTT. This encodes CASRLGGSNEKLFF.

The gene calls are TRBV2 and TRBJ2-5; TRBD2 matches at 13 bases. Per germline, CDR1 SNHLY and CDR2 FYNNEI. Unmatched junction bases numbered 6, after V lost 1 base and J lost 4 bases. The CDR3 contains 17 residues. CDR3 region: CASSEGTSGGAGETQYF. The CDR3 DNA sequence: TGTGCCAGCAGTGAAGGAACTAGCGGGGGGGCAGGAGAGACCCAGTACTTC.

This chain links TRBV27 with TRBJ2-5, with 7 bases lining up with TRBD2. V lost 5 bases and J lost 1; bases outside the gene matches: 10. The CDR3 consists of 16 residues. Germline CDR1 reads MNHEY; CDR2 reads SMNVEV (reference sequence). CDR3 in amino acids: CASSPGRERAQETQYF. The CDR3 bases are TGTGCCAGCAGTCCGGGGCGGGAGAGGGCCCAAGAGACCCAGTACTTC.

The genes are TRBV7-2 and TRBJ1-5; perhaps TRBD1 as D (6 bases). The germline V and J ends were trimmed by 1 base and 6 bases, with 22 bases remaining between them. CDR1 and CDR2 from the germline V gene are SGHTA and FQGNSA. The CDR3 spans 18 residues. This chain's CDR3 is CASSLVGTSNQPSQPQHF. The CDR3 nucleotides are TGTGCCAGCAGCTTAGTGGGGACAAGCAATCAGCCCAGTCAGCCCCAGCATTTT.